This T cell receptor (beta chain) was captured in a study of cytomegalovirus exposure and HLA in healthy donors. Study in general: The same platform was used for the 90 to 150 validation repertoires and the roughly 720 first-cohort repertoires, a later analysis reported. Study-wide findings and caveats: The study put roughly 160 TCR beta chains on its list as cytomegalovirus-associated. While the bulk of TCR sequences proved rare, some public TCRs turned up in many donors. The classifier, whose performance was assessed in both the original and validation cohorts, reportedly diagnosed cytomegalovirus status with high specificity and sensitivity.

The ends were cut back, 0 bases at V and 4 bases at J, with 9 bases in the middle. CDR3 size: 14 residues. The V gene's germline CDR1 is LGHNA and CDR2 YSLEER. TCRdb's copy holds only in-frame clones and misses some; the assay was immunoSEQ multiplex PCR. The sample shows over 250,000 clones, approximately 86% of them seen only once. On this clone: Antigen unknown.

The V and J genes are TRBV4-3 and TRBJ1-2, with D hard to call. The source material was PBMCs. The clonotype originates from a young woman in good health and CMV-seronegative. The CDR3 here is CASSQDLAGYGYTF. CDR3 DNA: TGCGCCAGCAGCCAAGATTTGGCAGGCTATGGCTACACCTTC.